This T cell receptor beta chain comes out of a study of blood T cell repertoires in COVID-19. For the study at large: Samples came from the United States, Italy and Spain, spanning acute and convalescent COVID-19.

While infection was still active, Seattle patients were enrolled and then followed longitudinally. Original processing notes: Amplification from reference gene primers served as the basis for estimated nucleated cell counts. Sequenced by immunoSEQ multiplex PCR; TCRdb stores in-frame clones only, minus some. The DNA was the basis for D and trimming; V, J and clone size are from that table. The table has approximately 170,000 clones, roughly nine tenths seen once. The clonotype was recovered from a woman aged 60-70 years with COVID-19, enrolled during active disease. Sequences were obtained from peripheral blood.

CDR3 nucleotides: TGCAGTGCTAGTCGATGGGGGACAGGGGGAAGTAGCACAGATACGCAGTATTTT. Its protein product is CSASRWGTGGSSTDTQYF. The rearrangement joins TRBV20-1 to TRBJ2-3, with 11 bases that match TRBD1. Losses at the gene ends were 3 bases for V and 0 bases for J; bases not matched to a gene: 11. The CDR3 covers 18 residues. Germline-derived CDR1 and CDR2 are DFQATT and SNEGSKA (reference sequence).